This T cell receptor (beta chain) was documented in a study of shared clonotypes between healthy human individuals. Study-level background: CD8 memory received one plate per donor, CD8 naive two, CD4 memory three and CD4 naive three.

CDR3 length: 15 amino acids. V trimming: 6 bases; J trimming: 6 bases; junction bases outside the gene matches: 7. Germline V gene data show CDR1 as MNHEY and CDR2 as SMNVEV (reference sequence). This clone appeared once. The authors ran the assay at deep level. The repertoire was sequenced with immunoSEQ multiplex PCR; TCRdb's copy has only in-frame clones and lacks some. The sample consists of 550,000 to 700,000 clones, approximately 73% of them appearing once. This receptor was obtained from a woman younger than 45 in good health. V is TRBV27 and J is TRBJ2-7; 14 nucleotides align to TRBD2. Material for sequencing was memory CD4+ T cells sorted from blood. Subset specified: CD45RA-negative fraction. The chain's CDR3 is CASRLKGLAGVEQYF. The CDR3, as DNA: TGTGCCAGCAGGTTGAAGGGACTAGCGGGAGTCGAGCAGTACTTC.